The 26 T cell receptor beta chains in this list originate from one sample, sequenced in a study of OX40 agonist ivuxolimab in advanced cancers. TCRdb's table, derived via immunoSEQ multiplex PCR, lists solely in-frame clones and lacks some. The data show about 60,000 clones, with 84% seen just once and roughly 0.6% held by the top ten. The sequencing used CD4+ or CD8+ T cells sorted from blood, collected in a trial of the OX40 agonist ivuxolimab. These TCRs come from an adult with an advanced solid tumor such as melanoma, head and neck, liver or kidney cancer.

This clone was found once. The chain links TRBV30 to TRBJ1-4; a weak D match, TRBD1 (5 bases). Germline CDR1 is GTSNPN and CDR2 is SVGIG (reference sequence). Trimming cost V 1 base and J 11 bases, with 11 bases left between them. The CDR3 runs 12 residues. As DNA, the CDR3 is TGTGCCTGGAGTGGACCGGGACTTAAACTGTTTTTT. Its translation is CAWSGPGLKLFF.

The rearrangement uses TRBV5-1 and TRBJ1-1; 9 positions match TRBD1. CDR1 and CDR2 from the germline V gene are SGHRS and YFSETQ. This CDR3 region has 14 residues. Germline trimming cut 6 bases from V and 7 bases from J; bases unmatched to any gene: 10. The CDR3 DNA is TGCGCCAGCACCGAGGGACAGGGAGAGGATGAAGCTTTCTTT. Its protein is CASTEGQGEDEAFF. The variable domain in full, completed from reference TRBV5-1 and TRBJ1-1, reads KAGVTQTPRYLIKTRGQQVTLSCSPISGHRSVSWYQQTPGQGLQFLFEYFSETQRNKGNFPGRFSGRQFSNSRSEMNVSTLELGDSALYLCASTEGQGEDEAFFGQGTRLTVV.

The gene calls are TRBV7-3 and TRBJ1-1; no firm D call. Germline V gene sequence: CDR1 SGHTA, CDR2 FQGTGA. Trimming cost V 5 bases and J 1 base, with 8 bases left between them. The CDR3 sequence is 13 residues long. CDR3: CASSPEKNTEAFF. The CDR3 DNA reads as TGTGCCAGCAGCCCAGAAAAGAACACTGAAGCTTTCTTT.

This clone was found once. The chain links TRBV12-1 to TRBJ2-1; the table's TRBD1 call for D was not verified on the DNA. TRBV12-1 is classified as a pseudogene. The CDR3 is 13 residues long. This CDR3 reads CASSPGQYNEQFF. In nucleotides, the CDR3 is TGTGCCAGCAGCCCTGGACAGTACAATGAGCAGTTCTTC.

In nucleotides, the CDR3 is TGCGCCAGCAGCCAAGAACCCCGGAGGCCCTCAGGGACCAACACCGGGGAGCTGTTTTTT. Its translation is CASSQEPRRPSGTNTGELFF. The chain links TRBV4-3 to TRBJ2-2, with D perhaps being TRBD1 or TRBD2 (5 bases each). The CDR3 runs to 20 residues. In germline, CDR1 is LGHNA, CDR2 YSLEER. V was cut by 0 bases and J by 2 bases, with 22 bases left in between.

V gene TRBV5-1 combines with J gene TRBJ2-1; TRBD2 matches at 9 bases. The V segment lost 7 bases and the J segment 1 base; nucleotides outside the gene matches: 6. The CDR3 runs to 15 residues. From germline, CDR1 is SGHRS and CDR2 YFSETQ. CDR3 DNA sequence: TGCGCCAGCGGAGAAACTAGCGGGTCCTACAATGAGCAGTTCTTC. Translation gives CASGETSGSYNEQFF.

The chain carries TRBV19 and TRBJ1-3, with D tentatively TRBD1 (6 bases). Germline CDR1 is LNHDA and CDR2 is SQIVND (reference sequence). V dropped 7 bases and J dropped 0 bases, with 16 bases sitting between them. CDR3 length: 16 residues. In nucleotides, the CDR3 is TGTGCCAGTACTACCAACAGGGAAAGCTCTGGAAACACCATATATTTT. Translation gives CASTTNRESSGNTIYF.

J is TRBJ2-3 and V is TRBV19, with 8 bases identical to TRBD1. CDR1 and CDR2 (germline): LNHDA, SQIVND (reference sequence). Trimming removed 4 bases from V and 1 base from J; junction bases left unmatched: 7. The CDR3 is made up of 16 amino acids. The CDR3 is CASSTQTGGRTDTQYF. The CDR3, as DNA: TGTGCCAGTAGTACACAAACAGGGGGACGCACAGATACGCAGTATTTT.

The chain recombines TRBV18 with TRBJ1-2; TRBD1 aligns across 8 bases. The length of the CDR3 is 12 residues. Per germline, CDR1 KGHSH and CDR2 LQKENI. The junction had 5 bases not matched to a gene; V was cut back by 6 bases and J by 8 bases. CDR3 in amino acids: CASSSDRVGYTF. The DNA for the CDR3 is TGTGCCAGCTCGTCGGACAGGGTCGGCTACACCTTC. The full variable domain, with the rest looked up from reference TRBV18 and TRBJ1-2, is NAGVMQNPRHLVRRRGQEARLRCSPMKGHSHVYWYRQLPEEGLKFMVYLQKENIIDESGMPKERFSAEFPKEGPSILRIQQVVRGDSAAYFCASSSDRVGYTFGSGTRLTVV.

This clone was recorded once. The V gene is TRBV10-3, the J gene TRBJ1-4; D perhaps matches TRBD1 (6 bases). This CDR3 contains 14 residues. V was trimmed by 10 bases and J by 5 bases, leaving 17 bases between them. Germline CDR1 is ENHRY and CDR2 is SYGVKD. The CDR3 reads CATGGTGLNEKLFF. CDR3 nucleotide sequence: TGTGCCACAGGAGGCACAGGGCTAAATGAAAAACTGTTTTTT.

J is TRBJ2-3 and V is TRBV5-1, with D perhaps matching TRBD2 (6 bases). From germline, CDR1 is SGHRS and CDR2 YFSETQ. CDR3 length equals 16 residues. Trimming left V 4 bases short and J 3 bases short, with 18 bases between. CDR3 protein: CASSRGGTVVTDTQYF. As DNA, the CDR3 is TGCGCCAGCAGCCGGGGTGGGACTGTAGTGACAGATACGCAGTATTTT. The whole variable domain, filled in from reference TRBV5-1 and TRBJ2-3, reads KAGVTQTPRYLIKTRGQQVTLSCSPISGHRSVSWYQQTPGQGLQFLFEYFSETQRNKGNFPGRFSGRQFSNSRSEMNVSTLELGDSALYLCASSRGGTVVTDTQYFGPGTRLTVL.

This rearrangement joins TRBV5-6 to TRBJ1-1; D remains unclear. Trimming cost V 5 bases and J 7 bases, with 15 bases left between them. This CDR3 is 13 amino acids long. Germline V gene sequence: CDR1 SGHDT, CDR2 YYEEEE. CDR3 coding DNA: TGTGCCAGCAGTTGGATAGGTCCGGGTGAAGCTTTCTTT. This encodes CASSWIGPGEAFF.

CDR3 residues: CASSLRDSTDTQYF. The CDR3 coding sequence is TGTGCCAGCAGTTTACGGGACAGCACAGATACGCAGTATTTT. This chain uses TRBV27 with TRBJ2-3; possibly TRBD1 or TRBD2 for D (5 bases each). CDR3 length equals 14 residues. Trimming pared 2 bases from V and 0 bases from J, leaving 6 bases between. Per germline, CDR1 MNHEY and CDR2 SMNVEV (reference sequence).

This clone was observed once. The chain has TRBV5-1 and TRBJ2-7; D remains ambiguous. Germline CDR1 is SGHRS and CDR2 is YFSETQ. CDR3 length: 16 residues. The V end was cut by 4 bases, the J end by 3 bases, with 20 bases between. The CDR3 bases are TGCGCCAGCAGCCTCAATGAGATGTCCCCTAGCTACGAGCAGTACTTC. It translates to CASSLNEMSPSYEQYF.

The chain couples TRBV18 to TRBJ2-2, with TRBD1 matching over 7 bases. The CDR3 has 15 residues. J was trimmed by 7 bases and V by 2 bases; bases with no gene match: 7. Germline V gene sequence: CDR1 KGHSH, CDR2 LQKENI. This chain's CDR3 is CASSPGTVLYGELFF. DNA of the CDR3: TGTGCCAGCTCACCAGGGACAGTCCTATACGGGGAGCTGTTTTTT. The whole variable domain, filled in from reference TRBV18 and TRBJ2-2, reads NAGVMQNPRHLVRRRGQEARLRCSPMKGHSHVYWYRQLPEEGLKFMVYLQKENIIDESGMPKERFSAEFPKEGPSILRIQQVVRGDSAAYFCASSPGTVLYGELFFGEGSRLTVL.

The CDR3 reads CASSPRGGLMNTEAFF. As DNA, the CDR3 is TGTGCCAGCAGCCCGCGGGGAGGTCTCATGAACACTGAAGCTTTCTTT. J is TRBJ1-1 and V is TRBV5-4; D is unresolved. Germline V gene sequence: CDR1 SGHNT, CDR2 YYREEE (reference sequence). The CDR3 is 16 residues long. Trimming shortened V by 4 bases and J by 0 bases, and 16 bases separated the two germline ends. The full variable domain, its missing parts supplied by reference TRBV5-4 and TRBJ1-1, is ETGVTQSPTHLIKTRGQQVTLRCSSQSGHNTVSWYQQALGQGPQFIFQYYREEENGRGNFPPRFSGLQFPNYSSELNVNALELDDSALYLCASSPRGGLMNTEAFFGQGTRLTVV.

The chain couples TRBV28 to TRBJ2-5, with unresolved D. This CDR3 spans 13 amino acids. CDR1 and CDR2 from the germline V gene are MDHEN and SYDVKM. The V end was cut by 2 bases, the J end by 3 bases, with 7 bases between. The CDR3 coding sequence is TGTGCCAGCAGTTTACCTAAGGAAGAGACCCAGTACTTC. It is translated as CASSLPKEETQYF.

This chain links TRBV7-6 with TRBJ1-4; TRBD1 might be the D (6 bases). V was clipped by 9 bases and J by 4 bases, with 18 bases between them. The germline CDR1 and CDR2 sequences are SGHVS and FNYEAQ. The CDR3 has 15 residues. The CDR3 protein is CARPTGGAYNEKLFF. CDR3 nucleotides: TGTGCCAGACCCACGGGGGGGGCATATAATGAAAAACTGTTTTTT.

Here the CDR3 DNA reads TGTGCCAGCAGCCCGTTGGGGCCCTATAAAGAGACCCAGTACTTC. It translates to CASSPLGPYKETQYF. The chain recombines TRBV7-9 with TRBJ2-5; weak D call: TRBD1 (5 bases). The germline CDR1 and CDR2 sequences are SEHNR and FQNEAQ (reference sequence). The CDR3 runs to 15 residues. Trimming removed 5 bases at V and 3 bases at J, with 16 bases between.

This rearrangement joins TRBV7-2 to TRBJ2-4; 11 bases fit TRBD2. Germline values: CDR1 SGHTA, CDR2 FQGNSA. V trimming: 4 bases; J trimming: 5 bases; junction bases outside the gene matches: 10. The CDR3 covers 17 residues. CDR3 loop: CASSSLAGASLQNIQYF. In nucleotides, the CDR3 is TGTGCCAGCAGCTCACTAGCGGGGGCCTCCTTACAAAACATTCAGTACTTC.

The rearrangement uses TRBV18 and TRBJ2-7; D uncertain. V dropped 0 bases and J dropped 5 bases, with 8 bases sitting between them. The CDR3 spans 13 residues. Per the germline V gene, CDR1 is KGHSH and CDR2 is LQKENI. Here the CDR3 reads CASSPPVGDEQYF. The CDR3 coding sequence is TGTGCCAGCTCACCACCGGTTGGGGACGAGCAGTACTTC.

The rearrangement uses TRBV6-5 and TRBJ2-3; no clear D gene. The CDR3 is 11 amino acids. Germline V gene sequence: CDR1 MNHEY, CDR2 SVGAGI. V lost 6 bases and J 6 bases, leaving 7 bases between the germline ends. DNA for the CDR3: TGTGCCAGCAGGTACGGGGATACGCAGTATTTT. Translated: CASRYGDTQYF.

The CDR3 protein is CASSPLQGIGSQPQHF. CDR3 nucleotide sequence: TGTGCCAGCTCACCACTTCAGGGGATCGGGAGTCAGCCCCAGCATTTT. This sequence joins TRBV18 and TRBJ1-5; D is possibly TRBD1 (6 bases). The V gene's germline CDR1 is KGHSH and CDR2 LQKENI. Trimming cost V 1 base and J 6 bases, with 16 bases left between them. This CDR3 region has 16 residues.

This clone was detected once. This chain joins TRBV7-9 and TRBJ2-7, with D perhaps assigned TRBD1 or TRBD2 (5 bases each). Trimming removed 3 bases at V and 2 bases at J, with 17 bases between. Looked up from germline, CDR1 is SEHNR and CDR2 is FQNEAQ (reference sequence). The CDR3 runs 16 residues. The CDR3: CASSFNFGTGPYEQYF. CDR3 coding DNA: TGTGCCAGCAGCTTTAACTTCGGGACGGGGCCCTACGAGCAGTACTTC.

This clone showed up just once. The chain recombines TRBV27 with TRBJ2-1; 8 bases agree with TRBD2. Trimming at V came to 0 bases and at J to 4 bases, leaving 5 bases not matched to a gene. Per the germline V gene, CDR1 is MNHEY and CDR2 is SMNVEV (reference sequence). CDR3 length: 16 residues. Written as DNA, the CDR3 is TGTGCCAGCAGTTTATCGTGGTCTAGCGGGTACAATGAGCAGTTCTTC. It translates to CASSLSWSSGYNEQFF.

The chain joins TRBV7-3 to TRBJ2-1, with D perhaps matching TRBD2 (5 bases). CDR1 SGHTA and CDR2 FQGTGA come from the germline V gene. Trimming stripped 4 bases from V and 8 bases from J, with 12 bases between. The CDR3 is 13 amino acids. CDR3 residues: CASSSQVRDEQFF. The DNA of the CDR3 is TGTGCCAGCAGCTCCCAAGTGAGGGATGAGCAGTTCTTC.